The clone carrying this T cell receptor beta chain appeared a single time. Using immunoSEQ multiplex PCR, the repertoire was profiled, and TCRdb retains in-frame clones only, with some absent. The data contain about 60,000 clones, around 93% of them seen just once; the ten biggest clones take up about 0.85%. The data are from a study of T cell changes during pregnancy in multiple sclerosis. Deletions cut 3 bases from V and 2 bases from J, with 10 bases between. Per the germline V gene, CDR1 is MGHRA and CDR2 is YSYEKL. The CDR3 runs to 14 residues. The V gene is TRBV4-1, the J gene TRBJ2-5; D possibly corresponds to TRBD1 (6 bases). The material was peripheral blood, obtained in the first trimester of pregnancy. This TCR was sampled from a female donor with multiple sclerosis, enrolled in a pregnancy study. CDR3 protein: CASSHPDRQETQYF. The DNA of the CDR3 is TGCGCCAGCAGCCACCCGGACAGACAAGAGACCCAGTACTTC.